This T cell receptor (beta chain) appears in the sequencing data of a study of vaccination effects on CD4 cells after COVID-19. Of note for this clone: Its antigen is unidentified.

Before any sequencing was done, the ViraFEST assay used viral peptide pools to expand antigen-specific CD4+ T cells. Scientists isolated CD4+ T cells after an approximately 10-day culture period ended. Previously uninfected by SARS-CoV-2, the vaccine recipients also showed negative nucleocapsid antibodies. Germline CDR1 SGHTS, CDR2 YDEGEE. The CDR3 sequence is 16 residues long. V was pared by 1 base and J by 0 bases, with 11 bases between. Clones were sequenced by immunoSEQ multiplex PCR, and TCRdb holds only the in-frame ones, with some missing. The data hold 50,000 to 60,000 clones, with roughly two thirds observed a single time.

This sequence joins TRBV5-8 and TRBJ1-3; perhaps TRBD1 as D (5 bases). This TCR was sampled from a human donor who received a COVID-19 vaccine. Sequencing used CD4+ T cells from PBMCs cultured with SARS-CoV-2 spike peptides, obtained before COVID-19 vaccination. CDR3 in DNA: TGTGCCAGCAGCTTGTTGGGGCGGACCTCTGGAAACACCATATATTTT. It specifies CASSLLGRTSGNTIYF.